The entry below gives a single TCR beta chain sequence along with its context. The data were produced by immunoSEQ multiplex PCR, yet TCRdb's version contains in-frame clones alone and is incomplete. The sample carries more than 15,000 clones, about 90% recorded once. The source of the sample is a study of blood T cell repertoires in COVID-19. CDR3 length: 16 amino acids. V gave up 3 bases and J gave up 1 base, with 15 bases separating them. The V gene's germline CDR1 is LGHNA and CDR2 YNFKEQ. The source is a human donor in a cohort sampled during active COVID-19. Sequenced material: peripheral blood. The chain employs TRBV4-2 and TRBJ1-2; D is perhaps TRBD1 (5 bases). CDR3 nucleotide sequence: TGTGCCAGCAGCCAGCAGTCAGGGTACATTAACTATGGCTACACCTTC. It encodes CASSQQSGYINYGYTF.